A selection of T cell receptor beta chains follows, all from one sample in a study of CD8+ T cells in alopecia areata. Profiling relied on immunoSEQ multiplex PCR, and the TCRdb table lists in-frame clones only, not all of them. The data contain 190,000 or so clones, under 60% of them singletons. The sequencing here drew on CD8+ T cells sorted from blood, taken at week 24, from a patient treated with tofacitinib. The receptors here all came from a human donor with alopecia areata. Each CDR3 is given without its conserved first and last residue. Fields, in order: J gene, V gene, CDR3 protein.

>TRBJ1-3|TRBV30
AWSTGQGVWSGNTIY
>TRBJ2-5|TRBV14
ASSLWTGTQY
>TRBJ2-7|TRBV5-1
ASSLARTGFYEQY
>TRBJ1-5|TRBV5-1
ASSRRGDQPQH
>TRBJ2-1|TRBV4-1
ASRSISGGPYNEQF
>TRBJ2-5|TRBV5-6
ASSLGTGGAETQY
>TRBJ2-2|TRBV29-1
SVDGGNTGELF
>TRBJ2-7|TRBV7-6
ASSLRTSGGAPYEQY
>TRBJ2-4|TRBV7-9
ASSLVGGQDIQY
>TRBJ2-7|TRBV4-1
ASSGWDSYEQY
>TRBJ2-3|TRBV29-1
SVESITITDTQY
>TRBJ2-7|TRBV19
ASSMTATYEQY
>TRBJ2-6|TRBV27
ASRLGGANVLT
>TRBJ1-1|TRBV30
AWSSVNTEAF
>TRBJ2-3|TRBV13
ASSLGTGTDTQY
>TRBJ1-2|TRBV30
AYMDYGYT
>TRBJ1-4|TRBV9
ASSGNDEKLF
>TRBJ1-1|TRBV4-2
ASSQGTGLNTEAF
>TRBJ1-6|TRBV25-1
ASSRGPGYSPLH
>TRBJ1-2|TRBV5-6
ASSTGLGGYT
>TRBJ1-2|TRBV20-1
SASGSYGYT
>TRBJ2-7|TRBV27
ASSLGQGIDYEQY
>TRBJ2-3|TRBV30
AWSLSDRTDTQY
>TRBJ2-2|TRBV29-1
SAQGGVDGELF
>TRBJ2-1|TRBV7-2
ASSLLQLAGRNEQF
>TRBJ1-1|TRBV9
ASSVVQGSGGEAF
>TRBJ2-7|TRBV29-1
SVVRTRTGEYEQY
>TRBJ2-7|TRBV12-5
ASGGDLYEQY
>TRBJ1-1|TRBV29-1
SVDRQGEAF